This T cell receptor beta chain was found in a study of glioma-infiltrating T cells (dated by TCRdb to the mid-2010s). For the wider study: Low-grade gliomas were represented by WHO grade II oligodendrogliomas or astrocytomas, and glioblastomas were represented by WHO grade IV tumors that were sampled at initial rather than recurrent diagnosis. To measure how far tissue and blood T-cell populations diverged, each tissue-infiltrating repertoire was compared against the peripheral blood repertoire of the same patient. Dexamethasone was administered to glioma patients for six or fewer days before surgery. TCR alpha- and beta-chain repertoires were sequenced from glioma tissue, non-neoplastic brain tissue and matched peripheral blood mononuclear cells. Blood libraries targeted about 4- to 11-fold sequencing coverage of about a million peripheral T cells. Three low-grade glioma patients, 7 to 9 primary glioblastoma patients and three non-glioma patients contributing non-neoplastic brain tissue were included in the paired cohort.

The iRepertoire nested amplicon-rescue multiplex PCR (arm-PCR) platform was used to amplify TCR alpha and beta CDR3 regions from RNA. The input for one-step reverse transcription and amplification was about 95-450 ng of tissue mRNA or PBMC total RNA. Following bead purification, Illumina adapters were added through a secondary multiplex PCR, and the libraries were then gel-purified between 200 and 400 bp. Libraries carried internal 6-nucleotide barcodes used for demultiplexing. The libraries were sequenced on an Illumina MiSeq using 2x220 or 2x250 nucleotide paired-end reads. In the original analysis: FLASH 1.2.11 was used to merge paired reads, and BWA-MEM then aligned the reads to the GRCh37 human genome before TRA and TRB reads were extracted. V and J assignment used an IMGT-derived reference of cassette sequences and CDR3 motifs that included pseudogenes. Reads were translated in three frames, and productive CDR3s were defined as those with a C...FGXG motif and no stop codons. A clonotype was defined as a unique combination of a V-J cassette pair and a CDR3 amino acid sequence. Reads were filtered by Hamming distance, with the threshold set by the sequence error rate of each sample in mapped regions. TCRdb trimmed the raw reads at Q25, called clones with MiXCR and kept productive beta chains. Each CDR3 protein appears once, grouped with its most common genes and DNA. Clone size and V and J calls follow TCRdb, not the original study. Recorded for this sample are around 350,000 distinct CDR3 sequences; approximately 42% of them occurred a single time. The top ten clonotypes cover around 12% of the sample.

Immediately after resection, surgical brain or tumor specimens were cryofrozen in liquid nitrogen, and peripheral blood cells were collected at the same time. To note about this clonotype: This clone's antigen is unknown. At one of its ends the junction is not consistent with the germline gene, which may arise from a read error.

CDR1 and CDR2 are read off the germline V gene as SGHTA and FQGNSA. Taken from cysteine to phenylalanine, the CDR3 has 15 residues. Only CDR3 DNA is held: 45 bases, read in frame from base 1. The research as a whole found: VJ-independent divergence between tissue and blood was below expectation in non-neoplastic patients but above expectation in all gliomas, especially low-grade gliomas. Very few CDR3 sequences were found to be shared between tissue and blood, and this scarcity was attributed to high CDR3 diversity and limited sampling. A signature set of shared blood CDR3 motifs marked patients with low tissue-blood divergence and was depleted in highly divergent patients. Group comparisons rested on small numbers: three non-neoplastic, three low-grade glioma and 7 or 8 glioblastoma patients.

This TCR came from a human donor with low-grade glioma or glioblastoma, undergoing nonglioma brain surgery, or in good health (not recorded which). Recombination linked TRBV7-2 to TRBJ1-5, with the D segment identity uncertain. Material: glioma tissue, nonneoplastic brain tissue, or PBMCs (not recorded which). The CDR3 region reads CASSQGYYSNQPQHF. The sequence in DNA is TGCGCCAGCAGCCAAGGTTATTATAGCAATCAGCCCCAGCATTTT.